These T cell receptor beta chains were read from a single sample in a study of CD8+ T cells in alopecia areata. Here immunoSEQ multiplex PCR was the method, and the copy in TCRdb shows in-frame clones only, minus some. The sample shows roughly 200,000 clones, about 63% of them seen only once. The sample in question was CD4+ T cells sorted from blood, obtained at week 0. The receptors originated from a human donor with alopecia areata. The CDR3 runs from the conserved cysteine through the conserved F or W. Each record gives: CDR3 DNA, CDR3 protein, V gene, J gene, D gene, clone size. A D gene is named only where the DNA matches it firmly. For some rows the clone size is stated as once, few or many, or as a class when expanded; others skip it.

CDR3 DNA: TGCAGCGTTGAAGATCGGAGGGATGGGACCCAGTACTTC
CDR3 protein: CSVEDRRDGTQYF
V gene: TRBV29-1
J gene: TRBJ2-5
D gene: NA
clone size: few

CDR3 DNA: TGTGCCAGCAGCTCCGGGGATCACTATGGCTACACCTTC
CDR3 protein: CASSSGDHYGYTF
V gene: TRBV5-6
J gene: TRBJ1-2
D gene: NA
clone size: few

CDR3 DNA: TGTGCCAGCAGCGCCACAGGGGGCGATGGTCAGCCCCAGCATTTT
CDR3 protein: CASSATGGDGQPQHF
V gene: TRBV9
J gene: TRBJ1-5
D gene: TRBD1
clone size: NA

CDR3 DNA: TGCAGCGTTGCCTTACAGAGAGGCAACGAGCAGTACTTC
CDR3 protein: CSVALQRGNEQYF
V gene: TRBV29-1
J gene: TRBJ2-7
D gene: NA
clone size: NA

CDR3 DNA: TGTGCCAGCAGCTTAGCGCAGGGACAAGAGACCCAGTACTTC
CDR3 protein: CASSLAQGQETQYF
V gene: TRBV7-2
J gene: TRBJ2-5
D gene: NA
clone size: NA

CDR3 DNA: TGCGCCAGCAGCCAAGGGGCCTGGGGGCCACAGGGCGATGAGCAGTTCTTC
CDR3 protein: CASSQGAWGPQGDEQFF
V gene: TRBV4-3
J gene: TRBJ2-1
D gene: NA
clone size: NA

CDR3 DNA: TGTGCCAGCAGCCAGGCTATCGTTCGGGAAGCTTTCTTT
CDR3 protein: CASSQAIVREAFF
V gene: TRBV5-6
J gene: TRBJ1-1
D gene: NA
clone size: NA

CDR3 DNA: TGTGCCCGAACTAGCGGGGGGGCTTCCTACAATGAGCAGTTCTTC
CDR3 protein: CARTSGGASYNEQFF
V gene: TRBV30
J gene: TRBJ2-1
D gene: TRBD2
clone size: few

CDR3 DNA: TGCAGCGTCGGCGGGTACAATGAGCAGTTCTTC
CDR3 protein: CSVGGYNEQFF
V gene: TRBV29-1
J gene: TRBJ2-1
D gene: NA
clone size: NA

CDR3 DNA: TGTGCCAGCAGCTTTGGAAGGAACGGCTACGAGCAGTACTTC
CDR3 protein: CASSFGRNGYEQYF
V gene: TRBV13
J gene: TRBJ2-7
D gene: NA
clone size: once

CDR3 DNA: TGCAGCGGCAGGGATTCCTCTGGCTACACCTTC
CDR3 protein: CSGRDSSGYTF
V gene: TRBV29-1
J gene: TRBJ1-2
D gene: NA
clone size: NA

CDR3 DNA: TGTGCCAGCACGCCCGACCGGCACGCCCCATATGGCTACACCTTC
CDR3 protein: CASTPDRHAPYGYTF
V gene: TRBV5-6
J gene: TRBJ1-2
D gene: NA
clone size: once

CDR3 DNA: TGTGCCAGCAGCCAAAACGGACGAGGGGCTTTCTTT
CDR3 protein: CASSQNGRGAFF
V gene: TRBV6-5
J gene: TRBJ1-1
D gene: NA
clone size: few

CDR3 DNA: TGTGCCAGCAGCCCACCGATCGGGACTAGCGGGGGGTCCGCCTACAATGAGCAGTTCTTC
CDR3 protein: CASSPPIGTSGGSAYNEQFF
V gene: TRBV9
J gene: TRBJ2-1
D gene: TRBD2
clone size: few

CDR3 DNA: TGCAGCGTGGCGGGGGCCACTGGGGCCAACGTCCTGACTTTC
CDR3 protein: CSVAGATGANVLTF
V gene: TRBV29-1
J gene: TRBJ2-6
D gene: NA
clone size: few

CDR3 DNA: TGCAGCGTTGAAGATCTGGGGAGCAATGAGCAGTTCTTC
CDR3 protein: CSVEDLGSNEQFF
V gene: TRBV29-1
J gene: TRBJ2-1
D gene: NA
clone size: NA

CDR3 DNA: TGTGCCAGCAGGACCTTGACAGGATCCTACGAGCAGTACTTC
CDR3 protein: CASRTLTGSYEQYF
V gene: TRBV6-1
J gene: TRBJ2-7
D gene: NA
clone size: NA

CDR3 DNA: TGCAGCGTTTCGCAATCTGGAAACACCATATATTTT
CDR3 protein: CSVSQSGNTIYF
V gene: TRBV29-1
J gene: TRBJ1-3
D gene: NA
clone size: few

CDR3 DNA: TGCGCCAGCAGCCCTGACAGTCCCAATCAGCCCCAGCATTTT
CDR3 protein: CASSPDSPNQPQHF
V gene: TRBV5-1
J gene: TRBJ1-5
D gene: NA
clone size: NA

CDR3 DNA: TGTGCCAGCTCACCAGGGACAGGGGACGGCTATGGCTACACCTTC
CDR3 protein: CASSPGTGDGYGYTF
V gene: TRBV18
J gene: TRBJ1-2
D gene: TRBD1
clone size: NA

CDR3 DNA: TGTGCCAGCAGCCGGGTCGGACTCACTGAAGCTTTCTTT
CDR3 protein: CASSRVGLTEAFF
V gene: TRBV7-2
J gene: TRBJ1-1
D gene: NA
clone size: NA

CDR3 DNA: TGTGCCAGCAGCGGAGCAGGGGGTCAGCCCCAGCATTTT
CDR3 protein: CASSGAGGQPQHF
V gene: TRBV5-8
J gene: TRBJ1-5
D gene: TRBD1
clone size: NA

CDR3 DNA: TGCGCCAGCAGCCCTATGGACAGGGAAGAGACCCAGTACTTC
CDR3 protein: CASSPMDREETQYF
V gene: TRBV5-1
J gene: TRBJ2-5
D gene: TRBD1
clone size: NA

CDR3 DNA: TGTGCCTGGAGAGATTCAGGGGCCTTATCGCCCCAGCATTTT
CDR3 protein: CAWRDSGALSPQHF
V gene: TRBV30
J gene: TRBJ1-5
D gene: NA
clone size: few

CDR3 DNA: TGCAGCGTTACAGCGGGACTCGACACCGGGGAGCTGTTTTTT
CDR3 protein: CSVTAGLDTGELFF
V gene: TRBV29-1
J gene: TRBJ2-2
D gene: TRBD2
clone size: few

CDR3 DNA: TGTGCCTGGAGTGTAGGGGCAGGGGTCGATGAAAAACTGTTTTTT
CDR3 protein: CAWSVGAGVDEKLFF
V gene: TRBV30
J gene: TRBJ1-4
D gene: NA
clone size: NA

CDR3 DNA: TGCGCCAGCAGCTTGGGGGACAGGTTTTTTGATGGCTACACCTTC
CDR3 protein: CASSLGDRFFDGYTF
V gene: TRBV5-1
J gene: TRBJ1-2
D gene: TRBD1
clone size: NA

CDR3 DNA: TGCGCCGGCAGCCAAGAGGTCGGCAACTATGGCTACACCTTC
CDR3 protein: CAGSQEVGNYGYTF
V gene: TRBV4-3
J gene: TRBJ1-2
D gene: NA
clone size: NA

CDR3 DNA: TGTGCCAGCAGCTTCCCGACAGGCAACACTGAAGCTTTCTTT
CDR3 protein: CASSFPTGNTEAFF
V gene: TRBV5-6
J gene: TRBJ1-1
D gene: NA
clone size: NA

CDR3 DNA: TGCAGCGTACGACAGGGAGGCTCCTATAATTCACCCCTCCACTTT
CDR3 protein: CSVRQGGSYNSPLHF
V gene: TRBV29-1
J gene: TRBJ1-6
D gene: TRBD1
clone size: once

CDR3 DNA: TGCGCCAGCAGCCAAGGCAGGGGAGATACGCAGTATTTT
CDR3 protein: CASSQGRGDTQYF
V gene: TRBV4-3
J gene: TRBJ2-3
D gene: NA
clone size: NA

CDR3 DNA: TGTGCCAGCAGCCCCCGAGACAGGGGGAGTTCTTACGAGCAGTACTTC
CDR3 protein: CASSPRDRGSSYEQYF
V gene: TRBV7-8
J gene: TRBJ2-7
D gene: TRBD1
clone size: few

CDR3 DNA: TGTGCCAGCAGTGAACTACAGGGCAATCAGCCCCAGCATTTT
CDR3 protein: CASSELQGNQPQHF
V gene: TRBV6-1
J gene: TRBJ1-5
D gene: NA
clone size: NA

CDR3 DNA: TGTGCCATCAGTCGGGACAGAGACTACAATGAGCAGTTCTTC
CDR3 protein: CAISRDRDYNEQFF
V gene: TRBV10-3
J gene: TRBJ2-1
D gene: TRBD1
clone size: NA